This T cell receptor beta chain was retrieved from a study of blood T cell repertoires in COVID-19. The CDR3 totals 17 residues. V was clipped by 1 base and J by 3 bases, with 15 bases between them. Germline V lookup: CDR1 LGHNA, CDR2 YSLEER. Libraries were prepared by immunoSEQ multiplex PCR; TCRdb keeps only in-frame clonotypes and omits some of them. The sample holds roughly 200,000 clones, around 87% seen once. The chain carries TRBV4-3 and TRBJ1-4; no firm D call. The sequencing sample was made of peripheral blood. The clonotype originates from a man between 60 and 75 years old with acute or convalescent COVID-19. CDR3 sequence reads: CASSQAGTVRSNEKLFF. In DNA, the CDR3 is TGCGCCAGCAGCCAAGCCGGTACAGTCAGGTCTAATGAAAAACTGTTTTTT.